The sequence of this T cell receptor (beta chain) was determined in a study of preoperative IRX-2 immunotherapy in early breast cancer (dated by TCRdb to about 2019). As regards this clone: What this receptor recognizes is not known. Base quality data are lacking; no much larger clone is found one base away.

Sample treatment or condition, as interpreted from the label and publication: preoperative locoregional IRX-2 cytokine immunotherapy. The samples were obtained from a phase Ib study that tested preoperative, locoregional IRX-2 cytokine immunotherapy designed to prime immune responses. Patients with early-stage breast cancer who were given IRX-2 before surgery served as donors. From the germline V gene, CDR1 is SNHLY and CDR2 is FYNNEI. Spanning cysteine to phenylalanine, the CDR3 consists of 16 amino acids. Of all the DNA, just the CDR3 is kept, 48 bases in frame from base 1. The junction shows trimming of 2 bases on V and 0 bases on J, plus 13 bases between the germline ends. Libraries came from the immunoSEQ multiplex PCR assay. TCRdb limited this immuneACCESS table to in-frame rearrangements with V and J called. A share of clones is missing; checked studies link under half to unresolved V genes, and the rest is unexplained. The sample has about 34,000 clones on record, 90% to 95% of them singletons. The ten largest clones represent roughly 6.7% of the sample.

The rearrangement joined TRBV2 to TRBJ1-2; the D gene cannot be resolved reliably. The source of this sequence is a human donor with breast cancer. Sample collection was performed from a patient treated with IRX-2 immunotherapy. The sequenced DNA: TGTGCCAGCAGTGAAAACCGCCAGTACTCTAACTATGGCTACACCTTC. Its amino acids are CASSENRQYSNYGYTF.